The 31 T cell receptor beta chains presented below share a single source sample, sequenced in a study of T cell repertoires in cytomegalovirus infection. TCRdb reprocessed the reads via MiXCR and lists one record per CDR3 protein. The table has some 940,000 distinct CDR3 sequences, roughly 31% seen once. No cognate antigen is known for these TCRs. The sequencing used cultured CD8+ T cells from PBMCs, collected from culture after CMV antigen stimulation. The source is a human donor in good health (CMV status not recorded). Some clones in this sample may be carry-over from other donors' samples.

Regarding this clonotype: Since a much larger clone is just one base distant, this may be a read error. This chain joins TRBV12-3 or TRBV12-4 and TRBJ2-5; D is uncertain. V was shortened by 2 bases and J by 3 bases, with 7 bases between the two germline ends. CDR3 size: 13 residues. The CDR3 DNA reads as TGTGCCAGCAGTTTACGCTACAAAGAGACCCAGTACTTC. Translation: CASSLRYKETQYF.

The J gene is TRBJ1-6, the V gene TRBV11-2; maybe TRBD1 (6 bases). The CDR3 has 18 amino acids. Trimming shortened V by 0 bases and J by 10 bases, and 22 bases separated the two germline ends. The germline gives CDR1 SGHAT, CDR2 FQNNGV. The CDR3 coding sequence is TGTGCCAGCAGCTTAGATTCCCGGACAGCCTTCAATGGGTCACCCCTCCACTTT. Protein product: CASSLDSRTAFNGSPLHF.

The J gene is TRBJ2-7, the V gene TRBV12-3 or TRBV12-4; D unclear. The CDR3 is 14 residues long. V was pared by 1 base and J by 3 bases, with 10 bases between. In nucleotides, the CDR3 is TGTGCCAGCAGTTTAGAGGGCCTATTCTACGAGCAGTACTTC. Protein product: CASSLEGLFYEQYF.

Only a few counts were recorded for this clonotype. The V and J genes are TRBV7-6 and TRBJ1-1; unclear D gene. V dropped 5 bases and J dropped 5 bases, with 18 bases sitting between them. Germline V gene lookup returns CDR1 SGHVS and CDR2 FNYEAQ. The CDR3 contains 15 residues. Here the CDR3 reads CASSIDLGKITEAFF. Written as DNA, the CDR3 is TGTGCCAGCAGCATAGATCTAGGGAAGATTACTGAAGCTTTCTTT. Full variable domain (rest looked up from reference TRBV7-6 and TRBJ1-1): GAGVSQSPRYKVTKRGQDVALRCDPISGHVSLYWYRQALGQGPEFLTYFNYEAQQDKSGLPNDRFSAERPEGSISTLTIQRTEQRDSAMYRCASSIDLGKITEAFFGQGTRLTVV.

On this clonotype itself: A read error is possible here, since a much larger clone lies one base away. This chain joins TRBV14 and TRBJ2-3; D uncertain. Between the trimmed V and J ends, which lost 0 bases and 0 bases, there was a span of 7 bases. CDR3 length equals 15 residues. The germline V gene has CDR1 SGHDN and CDR2 FVKESK. The CDR3 DNA is TGTGCCAGCAGCCAAGAAGGGCCTAGCACAGATACGCAGTATTTT. Amino acids: CASSQEGPSTDTQYF.

Points on this clonotype: At one end the junction does not follow the germline gene, possibly because of a read error. V is TRBV2 and J is TRBJ2-7; perhaps TRBD2 as D (6 bases). The CDR3 runs to 16 residues. From germline, CDR1 is SNHLY and CDR2 FYNNEI. CDR3 protein: CVSGSREMQPTYEQYF. CDR3 sequence (DNA): TGTGTCAGCGGATCACGGGAGATGCAACCGACTTACGAGCAGTACTTC.

Here the CDR3 reads CASSFQSYTQYF. CDR3 nucleotides: TGTGCCAGCAGTTTTCAATCATATACGCAGTATTTT. This chain uses TRBV28 with TRBJ2-3, with unresolved D. This CDR3 has 12 residues. The V end was cut by 3 bases, the J end by 7 bases, with 8 bases between. The germline gives CDR1 MDHEN, CDR2 SYDVKM.

In this sample, this clonotype turned up a few times. The chain is built from TRBV5-1 and TRBJ2-1; 11 bases map to TRBD1. After removal of 6 bases from V and 2 bases from J, the junction contained 10 bases not matched to a gene. Germline-derived CDR1 and CDR2 are SGHRS and YFSETQ. The CDR3 totals 17 residues. This chain's CDR3 is CASNIVRDRGTYNEQFF. The CDR3 DNA reads as TGCGCCAGCAATATTGTCCGGGACAGGGGGACCTACAATGAGCAGTTCTTC.

This chain joins TRBV2 and TRBJ2-3, with TRBD1 matching over 7 bases. The CDR3 runs to 15 residues. The V segment lost 4 bases and the J segment 4 bases; nucleotides outside the gene matches: 8. The germline CDR1 and CDR2 sequences are SNHLY and FYNNEI. The CDR3 DNA is TGTGCCAGCAGTGGGACAGGCATTTATTCAGATACGCAGTATTTT. This encodes CASSGTGIYSDTQYF.

This clonotype was recorded a few times. The V and J genes are TRBV12-3 or TRBV12-4 and TRBJ2-1; D gene unclear. Trimming removed 6 bases at V and 0 bases at J, with 15 bases between. CDR3 length equals 16 residues. CDR3 loop: CASSIITQSSYNEQFF. The CDR3 nucleotides are TGTGCCAGCAGCATTATTACCCAGAGCTCCTACAATGAGCAGTTCTTC.

This sequence joins TRBV4-2 and TRBJ1-6; no firm D call. The germline V and J ends were trimmed by 2 bases and 6 bases, with 8 bases remaining between them. This CDR3 has 14 amino acids. Germline loops: CDR1 LGHNA, CDR2 YNFKEQ. CDR3 DNA sequence: TGTGCCAGCAGCCAACGGTCGGTTAATTCACCCCTCCACTTT. Translated, it gives CASSQRSVNSPLHF.

The chain has TRBV27 and TRBJ2-5, with 7 nucleotides matching TRBD1. The germline CDR1 and CDR2 sequences are MNHEY and SMNVEV (reference sequence). The CDR3 totals 14 residues. The trim removed 2 bases at V and 5 bases at J, leaving 5 bases unmatched. The CDR3 DNA sequence: TGTGCCAGCAGTTTACAGACAGGGTGGGAGACCCAGTACTTC. It is translated as CASSLQTGWETQYF.

Worth noting for this clonotype: Compared with germline, one end of the junction differs, possibly owing to a read error. The V and J genes are TRBV7-9 and TRBJ2-3; D is unresolved. The CDR3 extends over 12 amino acids. The germline gives CDR1 SEHNR, CDR2 FQNEAQ (reference sequence). CDR3 in DNA: TGTGCCAACAGCCCCGACCCAGATACGCAGTATTTT. It translates to CANSPDPDTQYF.

This clonotype has just a few counts. The chain is built from TRBV19 and TRBJ1-1; 7 positions agree with TRBD1. This CDR3 region has 15 residues. Trimming at V came to 6 bases and at J to 1 base, leaving 8 bases not matched to a gene. Per germline, CDR1 LNHDA and CDR2 SQIVND (reference sequence). In DNA, the CDR3 is TGTGCCAGTAGGGGACTGACAGGGACGAACACTGAAGCTTTCTTT. Translation: CASRGLTGTNTEAFF.

This clonotype was counted between two and nine times. CDR3 residues: CASSLSLVEAKGELFF. The CDR3 DNA reads TGTGCCAGCAGCTTAAGTCTGGTCGAGGCCAAGGGGGAGCTGTTTTTT. The rearrangement joins TRBV7-3 to TRBJ2-2; D is uncertain. V lost 1 base and J lost 8, with 17 bases in between. Germline V gives CDR1 SGHTA, CDR2 FQGTGA. The CDR3 runs 16 residues.

CDR3 loop: CASRYSNMNTEAFF. CDR3 sequence (DNA): TGTGCCAGCAGGTACAGTAACATGAACACTGAAGCTTTCTTT. The V and J genes are TRBV6-1 and TRBJ1-1; D is unresolved. The CDR3 consists of 14 residues. The V gene's germline CDR1 is MNHNS and CDR2 SASEGT. With 6 bases removed from V and 0 bases from J, the gap between germline ends came to 11 bases.

The J gene is TRBJ2-7, the V gene TRBV19; D might be TRBD1 (5 bases). Germline CDR1 LNHDA, CDR2 SQIVND (reference sequence). The CDR3 runs 13 residues. The ends were cut back, 5 bases at V and 7 bases at J, with 15 bases in the middle. Here the CDR3 DNA reads TGTGCCAGTAGTTCTTCCCAGGGAAGGGAGCAGTACTTC. It codes for CASSSSQGREQYF.

This chain joins TRBV7-8 and TRBJ1-2; the match to TRBD1 covers 7 bases. The CDR3 has 14 amino acids. The V and J ends lost 7 bases and 5 bases, in that order; junction bases with no gene match: 10. Germline loops: CDR1 SGHVS, CDR2 FQNEAQ. The CDR3 DNA reads as TGTGCCAGCACCCAAGGCCAGGGGGAATATGGCTACACCTTC. It specifies CASTQGQGEYGYTF.

V usage is TRBV6-5 and J usage is TRBJ1-2, with a tentative D call TRBD1 (5 bases). The CDR3 totals 15 residues. Germline V lookup: CDR1 MNHEY, CDR2 SVGAGI. V shed 4 bases and J shed 4 bases, with 16 bases lying between them. CDR3 sequence reads: CASSSVQGAFYGYTF. The CDR3 bases are TGTGCCAGCAGTTCTGTCCAGGGAGCGTTCTATGGCTACACCTTC.

This clonotype was found many times. This sequence joins TRBV7-8 and TRBJ2-3; 8 nucleotides line up with TRBD2. Germline CDR1 SGHVS, CDR2 FQNEAQ. The CDR3 covers 18 residues. Trimming at V came to 5 bases and at J to 0 bases, leaving 13 bases not matched to a gene. As DNA, the CDR3 is TGTGCCAGCAGCCCAAACCGTCTAGCGGGTCCTAGCACAGATACGCAGTATTTT. Amino acid sequence: CASSPNRLAGPSTDTQYF.

The rearrangement joins TRBV7-6 to TRBJ1-4; D perhaps matches TRBD1 (5 bases). Trimming took 1 base from V and 10 from J, leaving 19 bases between them. CDR1 and CDR2 (germline): SGHVS, FNYEAQ. CDR3 length: 16 amino acids. In DNA, the CDR3 is TGTGCCAGCAGCTTAGGCACCGGGGCTTTGGGGAGAAAACTGTTTTTT. Protein sequence: CASSLGTGALGRKLFF.

V gene TRBV12-3 or TRBV12-4 combines with J gene TRBJ1-2; D unclear. The CDR3 runs to 14 residues. Trimming cost V 1 base and J 6 bases, with 12 bases left between them. Written as DNA, the CDR3 is TGTGCCAGCAGTTTAGTGTTGGTCGGGGATGGCTACACCTTC. Its translation is CASSLVLVGDGYTF.

This clonotype has at least ten counts. The V gene is TRBV28, the J gene TRBJ1-5; 7 bases agree with TRBD1. Germline loops: CDR1 MDHEN, CDR2 SYDVKM. The CDR3 extends over 17 amino acids. J gave up 2 bases and V 3 bases, and 10 bases lay outside the gene matches. In nucleotides, the CDR3 is TGTGCCAGCAGTTTTTGGTCGCAGGGGGGAGGCAATCAGCCCCAGCATTTT. Translated: CASSFWSQGGGNQPQHF.

The rearrangement uses TRBV5-5 and TRBJ2-3; D ambiguous. Looked up from germline, CDR1 is SGHKS and CDR2 is YYEKEE (reference sequence). V was clipped by 0 bases and J by 0 bases, with 11 bases between them. The CDR3 runs 16 residues. CDR3 bases: TGTGCCAGCAGCTTGGAACGGCAGCCAAGCACAGATACGCAGTATTTT. Its protein product is CASSLERQPSTDTQYF.

This clonotype was detected ten times or more. The chain has TRBV7-2 and TRBJ2-5; maybe TRBD1 (6 bases). The CDR3 runs to 17 residues. Trimming took 1 base from V and 4 from J, leaving 19 bases between them. The germline V gene encodes CDR1 SGHTA and CDR2 FQGNSA. DNA for the CDR3: TGTGCCAGCAGCTTAGACGTTGGCAGGGGCCTAGGAGAGACCCAGTACTTC. As protein: CASSLDVGRGLGETQYF.

Worth noting for this clonotype: It may be a read error: a sequence one base away is much more abundant. The rearrangement uses TRBV7-2 and TRBJ2-2, with a weak D call TRBD1 (6 bases). Looked up from germline, CDR1 is SGHTA and CDR2 is FQGNSA. This CDR3 is 14 amino acids long. The CDR3 region is CANSPTDSTGELFF. The CDR3 nucleotides are TGTGCCAACAGCCCGACGGACAGCACCGGGGAGCTGTTTTTT.

The chain uses TRBV7-9 and TRBJ1-1; TRBD1 aligns across 7 bases. This CDR3 has 13 residues. Germline CDR1 and CDR2: SEHNR and FQNEAQ (reference sequence). J lost 6 bases, V lost 7 bases, and 8 bases had no gene match. CDR3 bases: TGTGCCAGCACCCCCCCCGACAGGGCTGAAGCTTTCTTT. Translating it yields CASTPPDRAEAFF.

This clonotype was observed many times. The genes are TRBV11-1 and TRBJ1-1, with 7 bases aligning to TRBD1. Germline loops: CDR1 SGHAT, CDR2 FQDESV (reference sequence). This CDR3 spans 14 amino acids. V lost 5 bases to trimming and J lost 4 bases; unmatched junction nucleotides: 7. The chain's CDR3 is CASSTTTGSTEAFF. CDR3 nucleotide sequence: TGTGCCAGCAGCACAACGACAGGGAGCACTGAAGCTTTCTTT.

The genes are TRBV7-3 and TRBJ2-5, with D maybe TRBD2 (5 bases). Trimming removed 0 bases from V and 4 bases from J, with 9 bases in between. Germline V gene data show CDR1 as SGHTA and CDR2 as FQGTGA. This CDR3 spans 14 amino acids. The CDR3 is CASSLTAGGETQYF. CDR3 DNA sequence: TGTGCCAGCAGCTTAACGGCCGGAGGAGAGACCCAGTACTTC.

This clonotype was seen once. J is TRBJ2-2 and V is TRBV6-5; 7 positions agree with TRBD1. The CDR3 runs 18 residues. V gave up 0 bases and J gave up 1 base; unmatched junction bases: 8. Germline values: CDR1 MNHEY, CDR2 SVGAGI. The CDR3 loop reads CASSYSTRQGLNTGELFF. The CDR3 coding sequence is TGTGCCAGCAGTTACTCGACCCGACAGGGTTTGAACACCGGGGAGCTGTTTTTT.

The chain carries TRBV7-9 and TRBJ2-1, with 12 bases fitting TRBD2. The V and J ends lost 4 bases and 7 bases, in that order; junction bases with no gene match: 5. Germline lookup yields CDR1 SEHNR and CDR2 FQNEAQ (reference sequence). This CDR3 region has 15 residues. CDR3 nucleotides: TGTGCCAGCAGCTCTACTAGCGGGGGGAGTAATGAGCAGTTCTTC. The encoded protein is CASSSTSGGSNEQFF.